Below, one TCR beta chain is given with its context. The V gene's germline CDR1 is LNHDA and CDR2 SQIVND (reference sequence). The CDR3 is 15 residues long. The junction had 7 bases not matched to a gene; V was cut back by 5 bases and J by 1 base. This record belongs to a study of blood T cell repertoires in COVID-19. Sequenced by immunoSEQ multiplex PCR; TCRdb stores in-frame clones only, minus some. Among 140,000 or so clones, around 85% were seen once, and the ten largest hold about 2.9%. The clonotype was recovered from a man in his fifties or sixties with acute or convalescent COVID-19. Sequencing was performed on peripheral blood. The rearrangement joins TRBV19 to TRBJ1-1, with TRBD1 matching over 7 bases. The CDR3 bases are TGTGCCAGTAGTGTCACCGGGACAGAGAACACTGAAGCTTTCTTT. It is translated as CASSVTGTENTEAFF.